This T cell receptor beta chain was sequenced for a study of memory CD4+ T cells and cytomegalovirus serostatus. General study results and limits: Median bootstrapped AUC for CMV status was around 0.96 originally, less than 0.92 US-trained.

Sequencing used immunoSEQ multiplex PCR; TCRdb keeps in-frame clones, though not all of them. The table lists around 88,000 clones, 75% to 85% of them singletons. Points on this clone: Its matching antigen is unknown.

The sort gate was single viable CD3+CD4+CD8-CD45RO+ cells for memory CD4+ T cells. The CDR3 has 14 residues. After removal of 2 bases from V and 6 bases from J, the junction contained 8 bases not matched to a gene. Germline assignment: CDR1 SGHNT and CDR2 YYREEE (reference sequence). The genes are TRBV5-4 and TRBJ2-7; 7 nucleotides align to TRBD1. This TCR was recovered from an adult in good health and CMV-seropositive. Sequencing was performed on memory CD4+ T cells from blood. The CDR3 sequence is CASSLDRTGSEQYF. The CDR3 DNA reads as TGTGCCAGCAGCTTAGATCGGACAGGATCCGAGCAGTACTTC.